This TCR beta chain appears in the sequencing data of a study of blood T cell repertoires in COVID-19. Study-level information: Acute and convalescent COVID-19 samples came from the United States, Italy and Spain. In each case, the material was cDNA or gDNA derived from T cells, B-cell-depleted T cells, or PBMCs.

This CDR3 spans 15 amino acids. Looked up from germline, CDR1 is SGHTA and CDR2 is FQGNSA. The ends were cut back, 1 base at V and 5 bases at J, with 9 bases in the middle. Authors' analysis steps: Reference gene primer amplification gave nucleated cell count estimates. Produced via immunoSEQ multiplex PCR; TCRdb's table is partial and in-frame only. The V and J calls and clone size come from that table; D and trimming were worked out from the DNA. The sample has tens of thousands of clones, more than 85% seen once. The TCR originated in a woman aged 80 or over with acute or convalescent COVID-19. The V and J genes are TRBV7-2 and TRBJ1-6, with D perhaps matching TRBD1 (5 bases). Sequencing used peripheral blood. In nucleotides, the CDR3 is TGTGCCAGCAGCTTAGTATCCAGGGATAATTCACCCCTCCACTTT. The encoded protein is CASSLVSRDNSPLHF.